The subject of this entry is one T cell receptor beta chain. The sample holds one count of this clone. What this receptor recognizes is not known. Per-nucleotide qualities are absent, and no much larger clonotype sits a single base away. The entry originates in a study of long-term antiretroviral therapy in people with HIV (dated by TCRdb to 2022 to 2024). Study-level background: The earliest samples were collected about a decade before the 2015 WHO recommendation for immediate ART, when ART was typically delayed until CD4 counts fell. Test extractions of a monoclonal T-cell line alongside 30 or so polyclonal samples showed no cross-contamination during QIAcube processing. Whether ART initiation and durable HIV suppression were associated with changes in peripheral blood TRB repertoire composition and diversity was tested in a retrospective serial study. Among the approximately 32 participants with HIV, around 10 were female. A total of over 150 cryopreserved PBMC samples came from 25 to 35 adults with confirmed HIV infection and were collected serially over a mean of approximately 6 years (range 1-12).

Participants were included only if at least one PBMC sample before ART initiation and at least two post-ART samples were available. All participants with HIV were treated in the United States of America. Before DNA extraction, cryopreserved samples containing about 0.9-11 million PBMC were thawed and washed. At the time of the earliest PBMC sample for each participant with HIV, ages ranged from about 23 to 60 years. PBMC samples from each participant spanned 1-4 timepoints before ART initiation and 2-8 timepoints after ART initiation, with a median of 7 samples. For every participant, serial HIV viral load, CD4+ T-cell count, ART history and demographic data were obtained. Using a Qiagen kit on a QIAcube, genomic DNA was extracted from unsorted PBMC, with samples processed in batches of 12. The germline V gene specifies SGHDT as CDR1 and YYEEEE as CDR2. For this chain, trimming is 3 bases at the V end and 3 bases at the J end, and the number of junction bases without a gene match is 5. The CDR3 has 14 amino acids, counting the end cysteine and phenylalanine. Here the CDR3 DNA is all that survives: 42 bases in frame from base 1.

Sequencing of the TRB variable region was done with the immunoSEQ hsTCRB v3.0 assay at survey level resolution. A depth of about 35,000-50,000 T-cell genomes per sample was targeted for TRB sequencing. TRB libraries were pooled and sequenced on an Illumina MiSeq using a v3 150-cycle kit. Regarding the original processing steps: Repertoire analysis was performed in R inside a reproducible Nextflow workflow that covered QC, data transformation and analysis. LymphoSeq2, an R package for exploring AIRR-Seq data, was used to implement the custom analyses. A few samples that produced fewer than 5000 total TRB sequences were removed, so 180 or so HIV repertoires were analyzed. Among the 188 retained HIV repertoires, 55 to 60 were collected before ART initiation and 120 to 140 were collected after ART initiation. Repertoires were downsampled to 5000 TRB nucleotide sequences, and summary statistics were averaged over 100 downsampling iterations. Only TRB sequences with CDR3 regions of at least seven amino acids were retained for analysis. A Shannon entropy-derived clonality score and the Gini coefficient were used to measure diversity. In repertoire networks, the top 5000 CDR3 amino acid sequences were linked whenever an edit distance of one separated two sequences. For TRB CDR3 amino acid sequences, GLIPH2 was used to predict antigen specificity groups and MHC restriction. To flag known associations with CMV, EBV, HIV or tissue antigens, CDR3 amino acid sequences were compared against VDJdb and McPAS-TCR. Pre-ART, post-ART and control groups were compared with Wilcoxon signed-rank tests and Holm-Bonferroni correction. TCRdb re-hosts the immuneACCESS table, in-frame sequences only. Its copies lack some clones; in the studies checked, an unresolved V gene accounts for under half of them, and the cause for the rest is not known. The DNA gave D and trimming, while V, J and clone size come from that table. The sample table holds over 15,000 clones, of which roughly nine tenths were seen once. Over 10% of the sample goes to the ten largest clones.

General study outcomes and caveats: A significant increase in TRB diversity was found to be associated with ART initiation, although TRB diversity was observed to remain significantly below that of transplant donor controls even after long-term ART. Because cell numbers in pre-ART samples were limited, unsorted PBMC were profiled instead of sorted CD4+ and CD8+ T cells. Inferences about post-ART repertoire changes are limited because no data were available on ART adherence, viral resistance or therapy changes. Expanded TRB clones identified before ART initiation dominated the repertoire across all time points, though the dominance fluctuated and decreased in many PLHIV after ART. Owing to limited PBMC availability, only the TCR beta chain was sequenced, without alpha chain pairing. HIV repertoires had narrower CDR3 length ranges than controls, and the network structure suggested an antigen-experienced repertoire that shifted only slightly toward naive after ART. Samples dated from about 2004 to 2017, and the ART regimens used may be less effective than current ones.

The V and J segments used are TRBV5-6 and TRBJ2-7, and TRBD1 aligns with 8 junction nucleotides. The TCR sequence derives from a woman aged 40 to 55 with HIV. Sequences were derived from unsorted PBMCs, sampled 0.6 years after starting antiretroviral therapy. The CDR3 is CASSSTGADYEQYF. The nucleotide sequence is given as TGTGCCAGCAGCTCGACAGGGGCAGACTACGAGCAGTACTTC. Full variable domain (CDR3 extended with the reference TRBV5-6 and TRBJ2-7 proteins): DAGVTQSPTHLIKTRGQQVTLRCSPKSGHDTVSWYQQALGQGPQFIFQYYEEEERQRGNFPDRFSGHQFPNYSSELNVNALLLGDSALYLCASSSTGADYEQYFGPGTRLTVT.